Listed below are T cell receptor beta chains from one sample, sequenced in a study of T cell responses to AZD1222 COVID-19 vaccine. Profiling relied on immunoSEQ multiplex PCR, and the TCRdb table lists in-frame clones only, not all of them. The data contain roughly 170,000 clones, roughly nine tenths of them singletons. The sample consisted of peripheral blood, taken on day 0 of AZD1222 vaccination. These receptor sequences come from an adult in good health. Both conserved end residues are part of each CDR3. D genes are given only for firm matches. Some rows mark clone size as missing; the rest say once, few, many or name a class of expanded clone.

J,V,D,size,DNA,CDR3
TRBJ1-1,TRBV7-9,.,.,TGTGCCAGCAGCTTAGGTCCAGGGACCACTGAAGCTTTCTTT,CASSLGPGTTEAFF
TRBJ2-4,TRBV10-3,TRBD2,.,TGTGCCATCAGTTCGGGACTAGCGGTAGCCAAAAACATTCAGTACTTC,CAISSGLAVAKNIQYF
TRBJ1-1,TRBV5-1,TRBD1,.,TGCGCCAGCAGCTCTACCGGGACAGGGGATGTGGGTGAAGCTTTCTTT,CASSSTGTGDVGEAFF
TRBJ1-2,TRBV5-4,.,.,TGTGCCAGCAGCTCGGAAGGGGGCTATGGCTACACCTTC,CASSSEGGYGYTF
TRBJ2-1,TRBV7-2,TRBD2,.,TGTGCCAGCAGCGGACCCCGGACTAGCGGGGGCAATGAGCAGTTCTTC,CASSGPRTSGGNEQFF
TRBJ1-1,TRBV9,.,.,TGTGCCAGCAGCGTAGTTAATAGGATAGGGGGGAAGGACACTGAAGCTTTCTTT,CASSVVNRIGGKDTEAFF
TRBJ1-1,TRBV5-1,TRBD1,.,TGCGCCAGCAGGCGTCCGGGACAGGGCATTGAAGCTTTCTTT,CASRRPGQGIEAFF
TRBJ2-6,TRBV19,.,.,TGTGCCAGTAGTATTTACAGGGATCCCTCTGGGGCCAACGTCCTGACTTTC,CASSIYRDPSGANVLTF
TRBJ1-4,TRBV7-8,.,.,TGTGCCAGCAGCCCCCTTGACAGACCTAATGAAAAACTGTTTTTT,CASSPLDRPNEKLFF
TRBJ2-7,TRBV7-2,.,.,TGTGCCAGCAGCTTCCTGGGACCGAGCTACGAGCAGTACTTC,CASSFLGPSYEQYF
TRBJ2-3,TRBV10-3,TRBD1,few,TGTGCCATCGGGGCCGGGACAGGTGACGCAGATACGCAGTATTTT,CAIGAGTGDADTQYF
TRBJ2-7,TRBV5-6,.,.,TGTGCCAGCAGCGCCGAATTGGGTGGAAAGGCGGGGTACGAGCAGTACTTC,CASSAELGGKAGYEQYF
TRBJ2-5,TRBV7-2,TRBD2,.,TGTGCCAGCAGCGGGCTGGCGGCGGGGGGGAGTATGGAGACCCAGTACTTC,CASSGLAAGGSMETQYF
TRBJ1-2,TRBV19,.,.,TGTGCCAGTATCGGACCAGGGCATGGCTACACCTTC,CASIGPGHGYTF
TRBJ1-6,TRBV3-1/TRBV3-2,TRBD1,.,TGTGCCAGCAGCTCCCTGGACAGGATAAGGACACCCCTCCACTTT,CASSSLDRIRTPLHF
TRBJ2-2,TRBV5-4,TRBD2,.,TGTGCCAGCAGCCCCGAGCCGCGGGAGAGATCCGGGGAGCTGTTTTTT,CASSPEPRERSGELFF
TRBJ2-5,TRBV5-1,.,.,TGCGCCAGCAGCTTGACAGGGCGAGAGACCCAGTACTTC,CASSLTGRETQYF
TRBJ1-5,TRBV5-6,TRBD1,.,TGTGCCAGCAGCTTAGGGACAGGGGGGAGCAATCAGCCCCAGCATTTT,CASSLGTGGSNQPQHF
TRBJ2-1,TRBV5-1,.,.,TGCGCCAGCAGCTTGGCCCCGGCTAGCGCAAACAATGAGCAGTTCTTC,CASSLAPASANNEQFF
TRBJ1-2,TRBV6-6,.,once,TGTGCCAGCAGTTACCTCAGGGAAGCCTATGGCTACACCTTC,CASSYLREAYGYTF
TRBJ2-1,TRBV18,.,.,TGTGCCAGCTCCCTAACACAGGTTAACAATGAGCAGTTCTTC,CASSLTQVNNEQFF
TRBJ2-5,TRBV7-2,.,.,TGTGCCAGCAGCTTAGGGCAGGGGGGACTGGGCCAAGAGACCCAGTACTTC,CASSLGQGGLGQETQYF
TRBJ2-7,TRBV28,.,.,TGTGCCAGCAGTTTCGGTCAGGACCCCGGGCAGTACTTC,CASSFGQDPGQYF
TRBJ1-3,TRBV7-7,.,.,TGTGCCAGCAGCCCAGGACGGGGGGCCGGAAACACCATATATTTT,CASSPGRGAGNTIYF
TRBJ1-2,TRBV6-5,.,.,TGTGCCAGCAGTACGACGGGGAACTATGGCTACACCTTC,CASSTTGNYGYTF
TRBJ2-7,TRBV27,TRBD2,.,TGTGCCAGCAGTCAACTAGCGGGGAGCTCCTACGAGCAGTACTTC,CASSQLAGSSYEQYF
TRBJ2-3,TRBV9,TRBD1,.,TGTGCCAGCAGCGTAAGGACAGGGAGCACAGATACGCAGTATTTT,CASSVRTGSTDTQYF
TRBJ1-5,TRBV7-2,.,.,TGTGCCAGCAGTTCCCCGGGGGGGGACCTTAGCAATCAGCCCCAGCATTTT,CASSSPGGDLSNQPQHF
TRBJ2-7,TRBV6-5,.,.,TGTGCCAGCAGTATCAACCCGGTTCGGTACGAGCAGTACTTC,CASSINPVRYEQYF
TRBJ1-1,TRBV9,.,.,TGTGCCAGCAGCGTAGCGGGGAGGGTGAACACTGAAGCTTTCTTT,CASSVAGRVNTEAFF
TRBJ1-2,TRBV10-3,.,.,TGTGCCATCAGTGATACGGACCCTTGGGGAGCTAACTATGGCTACACCTTC,CAISDTDPWGANYGYTF
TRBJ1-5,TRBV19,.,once,TGTGCCAGTAGTACCGGACAGCTCTATAGCAATCAGCCCCAGCATTTT,CASSTGQLYSNQPQHF
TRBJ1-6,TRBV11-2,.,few,TGTGCCAGCAGCTCAAGTCCCTCCTATAATTCACCCCTCCACTTT,CASSSSPSYNSPLHF
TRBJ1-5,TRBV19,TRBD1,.,TGTGCCAGTAGCGGGACAGCTGGTGCCCAGCATTTT,CASSGTAGAQHF
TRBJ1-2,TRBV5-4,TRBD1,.,TGTGCCAGCAGCCGGACAGGGGGCAACGGCTACACCTTC,CASSRTGGNGYTF
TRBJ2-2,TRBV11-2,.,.,TGTGCCAGCAGCCCTAATGTAGGTGTCGGGGAGCTGTTTTTT,CASSPNVGVGELFF
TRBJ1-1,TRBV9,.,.,TGTGCCAGCAGCGCAGGGGACATGAACACTGAAGCTTTCTTT,CASSAGDMNTEAFF
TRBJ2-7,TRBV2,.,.,TGTGCCAGCAGGGAGGGCTACGAGCAGTACTTC,CASREGYEQYF
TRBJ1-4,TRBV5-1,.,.,TGCGCCAGCAGCTTGGCCGGGGGACCTAATGAAAAACTGTTTTTT,CASSLAGGPNEKLFF
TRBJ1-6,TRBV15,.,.,TGTGCCACCAGCAGAGATATAGGACGGGGAAGGGGTTCCCTCCACTTT,CATSRDIGRGRGSLHF
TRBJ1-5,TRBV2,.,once,TGTGCCAGCAGTGAACAGGGTTGGGATCAGCCCCAGCATTTT,CASSEQGWDQPQHF